The rows below give T cell receptor beta chains drawn from one sample of a study of cytomegalovirus exposure and HLA in healthy donors. Assay used: immunoSEQ multiplex PCR; TCRdb lists only in-frame clones, some missing. This table holds under 200,000 clones, roughly 80% found once. Sequenced input: PBMCs. The receptor source for this set is a girl aged 2-15 years in good health and CMV-seropositive. The conserved cysteine and the conserved F or W are not part of the CDR3 here. The order of the fields is J gene, V gene, CDR3 protein.

TRBJ1-5	TRBV28	ASRALGQTAQH
TRBJ2-7	TRBV29-1	SVEDLGLGY
TRBJ1-1	TRBV30	AWSGGRAEAF
TRBJ2-1	TRBV30	AWSKRGLAGYDEQF
TRBJ2-7	TRBV4-2	ASSQGLAGAYEQY
TRBJ2-2	TRBV4-1	ASSRSGTVTGELF
TRBJ2-1	TRBV6-5	ASSSPRREGGNEQF
TRBJ2-7	TRBV9	ASSVGDREGYEQY
TRBJ2-3	TRBV30	AWTINTGTDTQY
TRBJ2-1	TRBV6-1	ASGSSYNEQF
TRBJ2-7	TRBV29-1	SVLLAPTYEQY
TRBJ1-5	TRBV4-3	ASSQEETAYQPQH
TRBJ1-1	TRBV19	ASSRQGVAF
TRBJ1-2	TRBV6-4	ASSVEPNYGYT
TRBJ1-5	TRBV28	ASSLPFVYQPQH
TRBJ1-4	TRBV6-5	ASSPLGQGVEKLF
TRBJ2-5	TRBV19	ASSESGGQETQY
TRBJ2-1	TRBV5-1	ASSLDGTVVDEQF
TRBJ2-7	TRBV2	ASSPRTGDYEQY
TRBJ2-7	TRBV7-6	ASSLERSSYYEQY
TRBJ2-2	TRBV9	ASSSTPGQGTGELF
TRBJ2-1	TRBV9	ASSLRTSGPHNEQF
TRBJ1-3	TRBV2	ASTGSSGNTIY
TRBJ1-2	TRBV28	ASSLSGVSYGYT
TRBJ1-6	TRBV30	ALSSLH
TRBJ1-2	TRBV27	ASSLSGTGRYGYT
TRBJ2-3	TRBV13	ASSLDGNTDTQY
TRBJ2-1	TRBV19	ASSATLAVYNEQF
TRBJ2-2	TRBV4-1	ASSYRLAPQNTGELF
TRBJ2-1	TRBV30	AWSPGLRYNEQF
TRBJ2-7	TRBV28	ASSLDSPVEQY
TRBJ2-3	TRBV27	ASSLNTDTQY
TRBJ2-5	TRBV4-1	ASSQEPTSGETQY
TRBJ2-4	TRBV7-9	ASSGPVGLAGLAKNIQY
TRBJ1-2	TRBV4-1	ASSQTGIGGYT
TRBJ2-5	TRBV11-3	ASSRTGGSETQY
TRBJ2-1	TRBV29-1	SVRGGLAGMGYNEQF
TRBJ2-5	TRBV18	ASSKGQETQY
TRBJ2-4	TRBV6-1	ASSALQGGTDVQY
TRBJ2-3	TRBV29-1	SVDSGQGTDTQY
TRBJ1-1	TRBV5-1	ASTEDRGDKFGNTEAF
TRBJ2-5	TRBV12-5	ASGPTGHREDYQETQY
TRBJ2-7	TRBV28	ASSFLAESSYEQY
TRBJ1-5	TRBV28	ASSHPRVQPQH
TRBJ1-1	TRBV7-8	ASSFATGQLNTEAF
TRBJ1-1	TRBV5-5	ASSLGGGYNTEAF
TRBJ1-2	TRBV7-9	ASSLGSDRTYGYT
TRBJ1-2	TRBV5-4	ASSPVGGGYT
TRBJ1-5	TRBV6-6	AIVNLRGQPQH
TRBJ2-5	TRBV6-1	ASSPPGGETQY
TRBJ1-5	TRBV6-1	ASSKGGTVNQPQH
TRBJ2-2	TRBV4-1	ASSPHGRGPDTGELF
TRBJ2-5	TRBV7-3	ASSLRTSGKFGETQY
TRBJ1-5	TRBV5-6	ASSADRAQPQH
TRBJ2-2	TRBV19	ASSIERFTGELF